Following are 26 T cell receptor beta chains from one sample sequenced in a study of shared clonotypes between healthy human individuals (dated by TCRdb to the early 2020s). To prepare the library, the immunoSEQ multiplex PCR assay was applied. Drawn from immuneACCESS, this table holds only the in-frame rearrangements with V and J called that TCRdb kept. Clones are partly lost; checked studies trace under half to an unresolved V gene and leave the rest unexplained. This sample gives around 2,000,000 clones in total; 95% of them show up just once. Of the sample, 0.13% falls within the top ten clones. Sequences were obtained from naive CD4+ T cells sorted from blood. The cell subset or site label on this specimen signifies: CD45RA+ positively selected. Source of these receptors: a young man in good health.

The chain links TRBV5-3 to TRBJ2-7; TRBD2 agrees at 8 bases. Being an ORF, TRBV5-3 has a function that is uncertain. The CDR3 spans 15 residues. V shed 0 bases, J shed 0 bases, and the junction held 2 bases outside the gene matches. The CDR3 protein is CARSLGSGGSYEQYF. The CDR3 DNA reads as TGTGCCAGAAGCTTGGGGAGCGGGGGCTCCTACGAGCAGTACTTC.

The chain uses TRBV7-9 and TRBJ2-1, with unresolved D. V gave up 5 bases and J gave up 11 bases, with 16 bases separating them. CDR1 and CDR2 from the germline V gene are SEHNR and FQNEAQ (reference sequence). The CDR3 extends over 13 amino acids. The chain's CDR3 is CASSLLQLSQQFF. The CDR3 bases are TGTGCCAGCAGCCTACTCCAGCTCTCCCAGCAGTTCTTC.

The chain couples TRBV6-6 to TRBJ2-3; D is possibly TRBD2 (5 bases). CDR1 and CDR2 from the germline V gene are MNHNY and SVGAGI (reference sequence). The CDR3 has 16 amino acids. V was trimmed by 0 bases and J by 0 bases, leaving 10 bases between them. The CDR3 here is CASSYSFLASTDTQYF. The CDR3 bases are TGTGCCAGCAGTTACTCTTTCCTAGCTAGCACAGATACGCAGTATTTT.

This rearrangement joins TRBV6-1 to TRBJ2-1, with D possibly being TRBD1 or TRBD2 (5 bases each). Germline CDR1 reads MNHNS; CDR2 reads SASEGT. This CDR3 contains 11 residues. Trimming stripped 6 bases from V and 7 bases from J, with 7 bases between. CDR3 residues: CASSRENEQFF. The CDR3 bases are TGTGCCAGCAGCAGGGAGAATGAGCAGTTCTTC.

The J gene is TRBJ1-1, the V gene TRBV5-1; no definite D call. Trimming pared 5 bases from V and 11 bases from J, leaving 10 bases between. CDR1 is SGHRS, CDR2 YFSETQ, per germline. This CDR3 is built from 10 residues. The CDR3 region has the DNA TGCGCCAGCAGTGCAGAGTGGGCTTTCTTT. This translates into CASSAEWAFF. The whole variable domain, remainder taken from reference TRBV5-1 and TRBJ1-1, is KAGVTQTPRYLIKTRGQQVTLSCSPISGHRSVSWYQQTPGQGLQFLFEYFSETQRNKGNFPGRFSGRQFSNSRSEMNVSTLELGDSALYLCASSAEWAFFGQGTRLTVV.

CDR3 in amino acids: CASSVAGWTGGNEQFF. As DNA, the CDR3 is TGTGCCAGCAGCGTAGCTGGGTGGACAGGGGGTAATGAGCAGTTCTTC. The chain carries TRBV9 and TRBJ2-1, with 10 bases that match TRBD1. Germline CDR1 SGDLS, CDR2 YYNGEE. The CDR3 is 16 residues long. V lost 0 bases to trimming and J lost 7 bases; unmatched junction nucleotides: 7. Combining the CDR3 with reference TRBV9 and TRBJ2-1 gives the whole variable domain DSGVTQTPKHLITATGQRVTLRCSPRSGDLSVYWYQQSLDQGLQFLIQYYNGEERAKGNILERFSAQQFPDLHSELNLSSLELGDSALYFCASSVAGWTGGNEQFFGPGTRLTVL.

The chain couples TRBV5-5 to TRBJ1-2; possible D gene TRBD1, 5 bases. Trimming took off 2 bases at V and 2 bases at J, with 7 bases between the two ends. This CDR3 has 13 amino acids. CDR1 is SGHKS, CDR2 YYEKEE, per germline (reference sequence). The CDR3 sequence is CASSLGVNYGYTF. In DNA, the CDR3 is TGTGCCAGCAGCTTAGGGGTGAACTATGGCTACACCTTC.

The sample holds many counts of this clone. V and J are TRBV28 and TRBJ2-7; 8 bases are shared with TRBD1. The CDR3 has 15 residues. The germline gives CDR1 MDHEN, CDR2 SYDVKM. V trimming: 7 bases; J trimming: 2 bases; junction bases outside the gene matches: 10. This CDR3 reads CASTDSGRGPYEQYF. CDR3 nucleotides: TGTGCCAGCACCGATAGCGGCAGGGGGCCCTACGAGCAGTACTTC.

Comment on this clone: Other DNA sequences in this sample translate to the same CDR3. This chain connects TRBV7-2 to TRBJ2-7; D is ambiguous. Germline CDR1 reads SGHTA; CDR2 reads FQGNSA. V lost 1 base and J lost 2, with 6 bases in between. The CDR3 sequence is 13 residues long. Here the CDR3 DNA reads TGTGCCAGCAGCTTAGAAGCCCCCTACGAGCAGTACTTC. It yields the protein CASSLEAPYEQYF. Drawing the rest from reference TRBV7-2 and TRBJ2-7, the complete variable domain is GAGVSQSPSNKVTEKGKDVELRCDPISGHTALYWYRQSLGQGLEFLIYFQGNSAPDKSGLPSDRFSAERTGGSVSTLTIQRTQQEDSAVYLCASSLEAPYEQYFGPGTRLTVT.

The V call is TRBV30, the J call TRBJ1-6; D not certain. There are 13 residues in the CDR3. With 7 bases removed from V and 0 bases from J, the gap between germline ends came to 7 bases. Germline V gene data show CDR1 as GTSNPN and CDR2 as SVGIG (reference sequence). In nucleotides, the CDR3 is TGTGCCTTGGCTAGCTCCTATAATTCACCCCTCCACTTT. Its translation is CALASSYNSPLHF.

For this clone: In the same sample, other DNA sequences code for this CDR3. V usage is TRBV27 and J usage is TRBJ2-7; D is possibly TRBD1 (6 bases). V was clipped by 1 base and J by 2 bases, with 9 bases between them. CDR1 is MNHEY and CDR2 is SMNVEV in the germline V gene (reference sequence). The CDR3 covers 14 residues. CDR3: CASSLLQGAYEQYF. In DNA, the CDR3 is TGTGCCAGCAGTTTATTACAGGGAGCCTACGAGCAGTACTTC.

The rearrangement links TRBV19 to TRBJ2-5; D call uncertain. This CDR3 has 15 residues. Germline loops: CDR1 LNHDA, CDR2 SQIVND (reference sequence). V was shortened by 7 bases and J by 3 bases, with 18 bases between the two germline ends. The DNA for the CDR3 is TGTGCCAGTAAATTCGGTGGCCAAGGAGAAGAGACCCAGTACTTC. It codes for CASKFGGQGEETQYF.

J is TRBJ2-5 and V is TRBV2; 8 bases align to TRBD1. The CDR3 is 15 residues long. Germline V lookup: CDR1 SNHLY, CDR2 FYNNEI. V lost 5 bases to trimming and J lost 5 bases; unmatched junction nucleotides: 10. The DNA of the CDR3 is TGTGCCAGCAGTCGAGGTCGAGGACAGGGCGAGACCCAGTACTTC. This translates into CASSRGRGQGETQYF.

On this clone: Additional DNA sequences in this sample encode the identical CDR3. This chain connects TRBV5-1 to TRBJ2-7; unclear D gene. The CDR3 spans 11 residues. The germline CDR1 and CDR2 sequences are SGHRS and YFSETQ. V shed 4 bases and J shed 2 bases, with 4 bases lying between them. The CDR3 nucleotides are TGCGCCAGCAGCGACGCCTACGAGCAGTACTTC. It encodes CASSDAYEQYF.

The genes are TRBV5-1 and TRBJ2-1, with 11 bases fitting TRBD2. From germline, CDR1 is SGHRS and CDR2 YFSETQ. The CDR3 totals 16 residues. V lost 3 bases and J lost 10; bases outside the gene matches: 12. In nucleotides, the CDR3 is TGCGCCAGCAGCTCGGCACTAGCGGGGGTCCGTTTGGAGCAGTTCTTC. Its translation: CASSSALAGVRLEQFF.

This rearrangement joins TRBV2 to TRBJ2-3, with 13 bases lining up with TRBD2. Germline V lookup: CDR1 SNHLY, CDR2 FYNNEI. After removal of 9 bases from V and 3 bases from J, the junction contained 6 bases not matched to a gene. The CDR3 runs to 15 residues. The CDR3: CARRTSGSSTDTQYF. Written as DNA, the CDR3 is TGTGCCAGAAGGACTAGCGGGAGCTCTACAGATACGCAGTATTTT.

V and J are TRBV6-5 and TRBJ1-2; the D gene is possibly TRBD1 (6 bases). Germline CDR1 and CDR2: MNHEY and SVGAGI. This CDR3 spans 13 amino acids. The V end was cut by 4 bases, the J end by 5 bases, with 11 bases between. The CDR3 protein is CASSLRGAYGYTF. CDR3 DNA sequence: TGTGCCAGCAGTTTAAGGGGGGCTTATGGCTACACCTTC.

On this clone: Since a much larger clone is just one base distant, this may be a read error. The gene calls are TRBV11-2 and TRBJ2-7, with D perhaps TRBD1 (6 bases). The CDR3 extends over 13 amino acids. CDR1 is SGHAT and CDR2 is FQNNGV in the germline V gene. CDR3 coding DNA: TGTGCCAGCAACTTACACAGGGCCTACGAGCAGTACTTC. It codes for CASNLHRAYEQYF.

V usage is TRBV2 and J usage is TRBJ2-7; possible D gene TRBD2, 6 bases. Deletions cut 1 base from V and 2 bases from J, with 21 bases between. The CDR3 is 18 residues long. Germline V gene sequence: CDR1 SNHLY, CDR2 FYNNEI. In DNA form, the CDR3 reads TGTGCCAGCAGTGAAGGTGCGGGTTGGGGGGATGGGACCTACGAGCAGTACTTC. The encoded protein is CASSEGAGWGDGTYEQYF.

The V gene is TRBV4-1, the J gene TRBJ2-1; a possible D gene is TRBD2 (5 bases). V was pared by 1 base and J by 8 bases, with 6 bases between. Per the germline V gene, CDR1 is MGHRA and CDR2 is YSYEKL. The CDR3 is made up of 12 amino acids. The CDR3 loop reads CASSQVRDEQFF. CDR3 in DNA: TGCGCCAGCAGCCAAGTGAGGGATGAGCAGTTCTTC.

The chain is built from TRBV5-8 and TRBJ2-1; unclear D gene. The CDR3 has 14 amino acids. Deletions cut 2 bases from V and 8 bases from J, with 14 bases between. CDR1 is SGHTS, CDR2 YDEGEE, per germline. CDR3 amino acids: CASSFPRLSDEQFF. As DNA, the CDR3 is TGTGCCAGCAGCTTCCCGCGACTGAGCGATGAGCAGTTCTTC.

V is TRBV6-1 and J is TRBJ2-4; unclear D gene. CDR3 length equals 13 residues. Germline CDR1 is MNHNS and CDR2 is SASEGT. Trimming removed 2 bases at V and 6 bases at J, with 8 bases between. DNA for the CDR3: TGTGCCAGCAGTGAAAGAAATCCAAACATTCAGTACTTC. Its protein is CASSERNPNIQYF.

The CDR3 DNA follows: TGTGCCATCAGCCACCCCACAGGGGCTGGAAACACCATATATTTT. Protein product: CAISHPTGAGNTIYF. The chain joins TRBV10-3 to TRBJ1-3, with TRBD1 matching 7 bases. This CDR3 spans 15 amino acids. The V gene end was trimmed by 6 bases and the J gene end by 2 bases; junction bases not matched to a gene: 7. Per the germline V gene, CDR1 is ENHRY and CDR2 is SYGVKD.

V usage is TRBV27 and J usage is TRBJ1-2; D may be TRBD1 (6 bases). Looked up from germline, CDR1 is MNHEY and CDR2 is SMNVEV (reference sequence). This CDR3 region has 13 residues. V was clipped by 3 bases and J by 4 bases, with 9 bases between them. CDR3 DNA sequence: TGTGCCAGCAGTTTTACAGGGTCCTATGGCTACACCTTC. Its translation is CASSFTGSYGYTF.

This clone has just a few counts. The genes are TRBV19 and TRBJ1-5; D gene uncertain. Germline V gives CDR1 LNHDA, CDR2 SQIVND (reference sequence). The CDR3 consists of 12 residues. Trimming left V 10 bases short and J 9 bases short, with 16 bases between. CDR3 sequence: CATSRELGPQHF. CDR3 DNA sequence: TGTGCCACCAGTAGAGAACTGGGGCCCCAGCATTTT. Variable domain in full (rest from reference TRBV19 and TRBJ1-5): DGGITQSPKYLFRKEGQNVTLSCEQNLNHDAMYWYRQDPGQGLRLIYYSQIVNDFQKGDIAEGYSVSREKKESFPLTVTSAQKNPTAFYLCATSRELGPQHFGDGTRLSIL.

About this clone itself: Other DNA sequences in this sample translate to the same CDR3. The chain is built from TRBV30 and TRBJ1-6; D is uncertain. The CDR3 sequence is 11 residues long. Per germline, CDR1 GTSNPN and CDR2 SVGIG (reference sequence). Trimming pared 3 bases from V and 6 bases from J, leaving 3 bases between. CDR3: CAWSLNSPLHF. The CDR3 coding sequence is TGTGCCTGGAGCCTTAATTCACCCCTCCACTTT.